Below, 19 T cell receptor beta chains from the same sample are listed, as sequenced in a study of blood T cells in healthy people across ages. Primers used in a second PCR of roughly 7 to 12 cycles were a sample-barcoded 5' primer and a J-beta primer mix. TCRdb called the 5' RACE reads again in MiXCR, with one record for every CDR3 protein. The sample lists around 650,000 distinct CDR3 sequences, over 40% occurring once. Sequences were obtained from blood. These receptors all stem from a man older than 75 in good health.

This clonotype was detected a few times. This chain uses TRBV7-3 with TRBJ2-1; tentatively, D is TRBD2 (7 bases). The J call may be mistaken, given a closer DNA end match to TRBJ2-7. Germline-derived CDR1 and CDR2 are SGHTA and FQGTGA. The CDR3 is 15 amino acids. DNA of the CDR3: TGTGCCAGCAGCTTAACTGGGGGGGCCTACAATGAGCAGTACTTC. It translates to CASSLTGGAYNEQYF.

This clonotype was counted a few times. The CDR3 is CASSYRGLEAFF. The CDR3 DNA reads as TGTGCCAGCAGTTACAGGGGATTAGAAGCTTTCTTT. The J gene is TRBJ1-1, the V gene TRBV6-5; TRBD1 is a possible D gene (5 bases). The CDR3 has 12 residues. The germline gives CDR1 MNHEY, CDR2 SVGAGI. Deletions cut 2 bases from V and 8 bases from J, with 9 bases between.

This clonotype occurred many times. The chain uses TRBV4-3 and TRBJ2-1, with 9 bases identical to TRBD2. This CDR3 has 16 amino acids. After removal of 4 bases from V and 2 bases from J, the junction contained 6 bases not matched to a gene. Germline V gives CDR1 LGHNA, CDR2 YSLEER. CDR3 in DNA: TGCGCCAGCAGCCCAGAGGCTAGCGGGGCCTACAATGAGCAGTTCTTC. It encodes CASSPEASGAYNEQFF.

The genes are TRBV20-1 and TRBJ2-1; the match to TRBD1 covers 10 bases. The CDR3 covers 14 residues. The trim removed 6 bases at V and 2 bases at J, leaving 4 bases unmatched. Germline loops: CDR1 DFQATT, CDR2 SNEGSKA (reference sequence). As DNA, the CDR3 is TGCAGTGCCTCGACAGGGGGCCCCTACAATGAGCAGTTCTTC. Amino acids: CSASTGGPYNEQFF.

The genes are TRBV30 and TRBJ2-2, with a weak D call TRBD2 (6 bases). The CDR3 is made up of 13 amino acids. Trimming removed 3 bases from V and 7 bases from J, with 12 bases in between. Germline V gene data show CDR1 as GTSNPN and CDR2 as SVGIG (reference sequence). Here the CDR3 DNA reads TGTGCCTGGAGGGCTACTAGCAACGGGGAGCTGTTTTTT. Amino acids: CAWRATSNGELFF.

This clonotype was detected many times. V gene TRBV5-1 combines with J gene TRBJ1-2, with 9 bases that match TRBD1. Germline-derived CDR1 and CDR2 are SGHRS and YFSETQ. Trimming at V came to 3 bases and at J to 7 bases, leaving 16 bases not matched to a gene. The CDR3 loop spans 17 amino acids. CDR3 in amino acids: CASSSPGQGIFGSGYTF. In nucleotides, the CDR3 is TGCGCCAGCAGCTCTCCGGGACAGGGCATCTTCGGCAGTGGCTACACCTTC.

There are a few counts of this clonotype. The chain links TRBV20-1 to TRBJ2-5, with D possibly matching TRBD2 (7 bases). The V end lost 0 bases, the J end lost 5 bases, and 13 bases lay between the germline ends. Germline loops: CDR1 DFQATT, CDR2 SNEGSKA (reference sequence). There are 14 residues in the CDR3. The chain's CDR3 is CSARDERGGETQYF. CDR3 DNA: TGCAGTGCTAGAGATGAAAGGGGGGGCGAGACCCAGTACTTC.

This clonotype was detected a few times. The chain links TRBV4-3 to TRBJ1-1, with TRBD1 matching over 7 bases. Looked up from germline, CDR1 is LGHNA and CDR2 is YSLEER. This CDR3 spans 12 amino acids. V trimming: 5 bases; J trimming: 8 bases; junction bases outside the gene matches: 5. This CDR3 reads CASSRGGREAFF. In nucleotides, the CDR3 is TGCGCCAGCAGCAGAGGGGGCAGGGAAGCTTTCTTT.

This clonotype has ten or more counts. The chain combines TRBV7-2 with TRBJ2-6; the D is unclear. V lost 1 base and J lost 2, with 6 bases in between. Germline assignment: CDR1 SGHTA and CDR2 FQGNSA. The CDR3 extends over 15 amino acids. The CDR3, as DNA: TGTGCCAGCAGCTTAGAACGGGCTGGGGCCAACGTCCTGACTTTC. Translating gives CASSLERAGANVLTF.

This chain links TRBV20-1 with TRBJ1-3; TRBD1 matches 7 bases. The V segment lost 2 bases and the J segment 2 bases; nucleotides outside the gene matches: 9. The germline gives CDR1 DFQATT, CDR2 SNEGSKA (reference sequence). The CDR3 is made up of 16 amino acids. In DNA form, the CDR3 reads TGCAGTGCTAGAAGGGGGCAGGCGAGAACTGGAAACACCATATATTTT. Protein sequence: CSARRGQARTGNTIYF.

Details on this clonotype: An end of the junction does not agree with germline; a read error may underlie this. The V gene is TRBV7-2, the J gene TRBJ2-1; 7 bases line up with TRBD2. Germline V lookup: CDR1 SGHTA, CDR2 FQGNSA. The CDR3 loop spans 19 amino acids. CDR3 in DNA: TGTGCCAGCAGCTTAATCCTAGCGGCCGGGGGAAGCTCCTACAATGAGCGGTTCTTC. This gives the protein CASSLILAAGGSSYNERFF.

The chain carries TRBV11-1 and TRBJ2-6; the match to TRBD1 covers 8 bases. Germline V CDR1 and CDR2: SGHAT, FQDESV (reference sequence). The CDR3 extends over 18 amino acids. J was trimmed by 0 bases and V by 5 bases; bases with no gene match: 9. CDR3 DNA: TGTGCCAGCAGCCCAGGGACAGGCCCCAGCTCTGGGGCCAACGTCCTGACTTTC. It is translated as CASSPGTGPSSGANVLTF.

J is TRBJ2-5 and V is TRBV5-1; a possible D gene is TRBD2 (6 bases). The CDR3 sequence is 17 residues long. CDR1 is SGHRS and CDR2 is YFSETQ in the germline V gene. V was shortened by 5 bases and J by 9 bases, with 29 bases between the two germline ends. CDR3 loop: CASSVSWRLSPGEAQYF. In DNA form, the CDR3 reads TGCGCCAGCAGTGTGAGCTGGCGCTTATCTCCTGGGGAGGCCCAGTACTTC.

Of note for this clonotype: This may come from a read error, since a much larger clone is one base off. DNA of the CDR3: TGTGCCAGCAGTTGGACGGGCCAAGAGACCCAGTTCTTC. This codes for CASSWTGQETQFF. The chain recombines TRBV12-3 or TRBV12-4 with TRBJ2-5; D call uncertain. TRBJ2-1 explains the end of the DNA better; the J call may be wrong. This CDR3 contains 13 residues.

About this clonotype itself: The junction departs from germline at one end; a sequencing error may be responsible. The V and J genes are TRBV20-1 and TRBJ1-5; 10 bases match TRBD1. Germline V lookup: CDR1 DFQATT, CDR2 SNEGSKA (reference sequence). The CDR3 extends over 14 amino acids. The CDR3 sequence is CSANDRGLNRPQHF. CDR3 sequence (DNA): TGCAGTGCCAATGACAGGGGGCTGAATCGGCCCCAGCATTTT.

This clonotype was picked up a small number of times. The chain employs TRBV29-1 and TRBJ2-5; perhaps TRBD1 as D (6 bases). The CDR3 is made up of 11 amino acids. The V end lost 7 bases, the J end lost 2 bases, and 8 bases lay between the germline ends. Germline V CDR1 and CDR2: SQVTM, ANQGSEA. CDR3 sequence reads: CSGGTQETQYF. CDR3 DNA sequence: TGCAGCGGTGGGACACAAGAGACCCAGTACTTC.

The rearrangement links TRBV21-1 to TRBJ2-7; TRBD1 is the table's D call, not checked against the DNA. TRBV21-1 is a listed pseudogene. This CDR3 has 15 amino acids. The CDR3 here is CASSKEVRGGDEQYF. In DNA, the CDR3 is TGTGCCAGCAGCAAAGAAGTCAGGGGTGGCGACGAGCAGTACTTC.

To note about this clonotype: A read error may account for a junction end that differs from germline. The gene calls are TRBV28 and TRBJ2-7, with 7 positions matching TRBD2. The V gene's germline CDR1 is MDHEN and CDR2 SYDVKM. The CDR3 runs to 15 residues. The DNA of the CDR3 is TGTGCCAGTAGTTTTGGCGGGAGATCATCCTACGAGCAGTACTTC. Translation gives CASSFGGRSSYEQYF.

This clonotype was seen a handful of times. CDR3: CASSYTARQGYQETQYF. The CDR3 DNA sequence: TGTGCCAGCAGTTATACAGCCAGACAGGGCTACCAAGAGACCCAGTACTTC. The rearrangement joins TRBV6-2 or TRBV6-3 to TRBJ2-5; the match to TRBD1 covers 7 bases. J was trimmed by 0 bases and V by 3 bases; bases with no gene match: 10. CDR3 length: 17 residues. CDR1 is MNHEY and CDR2 is SVGEGT in the germline V gene.